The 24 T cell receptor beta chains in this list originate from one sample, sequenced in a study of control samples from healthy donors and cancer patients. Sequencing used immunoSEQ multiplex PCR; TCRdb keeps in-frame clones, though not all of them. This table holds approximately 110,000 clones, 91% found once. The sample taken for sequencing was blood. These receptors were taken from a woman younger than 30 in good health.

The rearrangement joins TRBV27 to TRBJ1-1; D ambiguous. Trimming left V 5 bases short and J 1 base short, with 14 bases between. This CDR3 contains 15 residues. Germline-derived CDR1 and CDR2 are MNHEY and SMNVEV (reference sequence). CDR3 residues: CASSRAATQNTEAFF. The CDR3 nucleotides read TGTGCCAGCAGTAGAGCAGCGACACAGAACACTGAAGCTTTCTTT.

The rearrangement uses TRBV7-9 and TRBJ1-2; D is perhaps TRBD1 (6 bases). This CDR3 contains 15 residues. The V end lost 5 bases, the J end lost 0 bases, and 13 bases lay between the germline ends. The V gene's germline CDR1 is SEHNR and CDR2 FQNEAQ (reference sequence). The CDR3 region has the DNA TGTGCCAGCAGCCTCCCTCGGACAGCTAACTATGGCTACACCTTC. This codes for CASSLPRTANYGYTF. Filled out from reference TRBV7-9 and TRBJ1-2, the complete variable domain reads DTGVSQNPRHKITKRGQNVTFRCDPISEHNRLYWYRQTLGQGPEFLTYFQNEAQLEKSRLLSDRFSAERPKGSFSTLEIQRTEQGDSAMYLCASSLPRTANYGYTFGSGTRLTVV.

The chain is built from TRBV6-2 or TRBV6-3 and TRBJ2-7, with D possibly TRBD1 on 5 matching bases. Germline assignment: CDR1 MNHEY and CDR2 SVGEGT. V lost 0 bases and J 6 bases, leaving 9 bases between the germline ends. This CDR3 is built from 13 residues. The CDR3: CASSYSWGREQYF. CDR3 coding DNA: TGTGCCAGCAGTTACTCCTGGGGCCGCGAGCAGTACTTC.

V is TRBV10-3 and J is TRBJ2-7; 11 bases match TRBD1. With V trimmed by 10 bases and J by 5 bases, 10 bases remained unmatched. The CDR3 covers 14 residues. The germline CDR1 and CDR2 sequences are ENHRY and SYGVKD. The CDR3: CATIPGQGGDEQYF. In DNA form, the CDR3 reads TGTGCCACCATACCGGGACAGGGGGGGGACGAGCAGTACTTC.

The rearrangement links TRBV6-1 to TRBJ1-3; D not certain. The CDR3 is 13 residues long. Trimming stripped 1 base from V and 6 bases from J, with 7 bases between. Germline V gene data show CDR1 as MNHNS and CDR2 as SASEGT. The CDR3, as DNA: TGTGCCAGCAGTGAAGTTGGAGAAAACACCATATATTTT. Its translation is CASSEVGENTIYF.

The CDR3 sequence is CASSLGSTEAFF. CDR3 nucleotides: TGTGCCAGCAGCTTGGGCAGCACTGAAGCTTTCTTT. The J gene is TRBJ1-1, the V gene TRBV5-6; D not resolved. V was trimmed by 0 bases and J by 4 bases, leaving 4 bases between them. From germline, CDR1 is SGHDT and CDR2 YYEEEE. The CDR3 consists of 12 residues.

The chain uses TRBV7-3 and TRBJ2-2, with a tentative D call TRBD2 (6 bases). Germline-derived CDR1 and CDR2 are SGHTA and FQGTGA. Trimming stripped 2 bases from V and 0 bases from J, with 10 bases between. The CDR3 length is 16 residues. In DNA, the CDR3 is TGTGCCAGCAGCTTATTTGGGGGGTCGAACACCGGGGAGCTGTTTTTT. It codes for CASSLFGGSNTGELFF.

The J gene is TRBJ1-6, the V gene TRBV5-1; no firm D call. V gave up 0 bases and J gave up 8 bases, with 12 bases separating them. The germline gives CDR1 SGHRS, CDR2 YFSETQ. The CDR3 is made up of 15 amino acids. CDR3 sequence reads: CASSLDPLPDSPLHF. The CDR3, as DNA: TGCGCCAGCAGCTTGGATCCTCTTCCGGATTCACCCCTCCACTTT.

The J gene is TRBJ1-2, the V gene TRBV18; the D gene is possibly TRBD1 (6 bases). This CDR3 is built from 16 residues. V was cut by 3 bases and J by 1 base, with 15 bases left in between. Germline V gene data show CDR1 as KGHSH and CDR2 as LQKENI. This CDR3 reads CASSPTDRSDNYGYTF. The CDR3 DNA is TGTGCCAGCTCACCCACCGACAGGAGCGATAACTATGGCTACACCTTC.

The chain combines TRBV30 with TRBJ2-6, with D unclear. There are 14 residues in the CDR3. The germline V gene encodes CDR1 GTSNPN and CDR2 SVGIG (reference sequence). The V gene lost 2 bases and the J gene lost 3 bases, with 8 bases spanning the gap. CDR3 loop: CAWSRFSGANVLTF. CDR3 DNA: TGTGCCTGGAGTAGGTTCAGTGGGGCCAACGTCCTGACTTTC.

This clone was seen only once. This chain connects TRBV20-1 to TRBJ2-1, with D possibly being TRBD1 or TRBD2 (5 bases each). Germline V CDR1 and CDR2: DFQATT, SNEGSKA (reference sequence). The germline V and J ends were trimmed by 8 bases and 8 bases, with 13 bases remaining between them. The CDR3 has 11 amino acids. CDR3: CSTQLGDEQFF. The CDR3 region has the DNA TGCAGTACACAACTGGGGGATGAGCAGTTCTTC.

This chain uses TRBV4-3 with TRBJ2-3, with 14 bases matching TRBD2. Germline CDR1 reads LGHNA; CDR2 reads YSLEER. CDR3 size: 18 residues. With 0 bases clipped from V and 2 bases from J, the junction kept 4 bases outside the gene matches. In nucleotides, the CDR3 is TGCGCCAGCAGCCAAGACCGGACTAGCGGGGGGAACACAGATACGCAGTATTTT. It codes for CASSQDRTSGGNTDTQYF.

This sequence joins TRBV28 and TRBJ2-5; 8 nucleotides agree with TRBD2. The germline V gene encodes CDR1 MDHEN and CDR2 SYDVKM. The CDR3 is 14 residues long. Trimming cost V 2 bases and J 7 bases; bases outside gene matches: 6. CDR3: CASSLNIGGGTQYF. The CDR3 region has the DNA TGTGCCAGCAGTTTAAATATCGGGGGGGGGACCCAGTACTTC.

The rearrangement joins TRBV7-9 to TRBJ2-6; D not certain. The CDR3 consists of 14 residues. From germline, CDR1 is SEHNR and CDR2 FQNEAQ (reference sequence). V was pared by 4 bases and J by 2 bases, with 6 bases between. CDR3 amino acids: CASSYPTGANVLTF. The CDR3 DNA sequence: TGTGCCAGCAGCTACCCAACTGGGGCCAACGTCCTGACTTTC.

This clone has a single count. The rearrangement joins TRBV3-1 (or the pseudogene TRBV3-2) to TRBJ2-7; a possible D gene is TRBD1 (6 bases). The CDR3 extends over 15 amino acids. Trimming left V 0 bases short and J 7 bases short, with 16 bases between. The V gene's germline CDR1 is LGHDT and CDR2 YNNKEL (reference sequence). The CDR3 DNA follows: TGTGCCAGCAGCCAAGAGGCAGGGGCTAGGGGAGAGCAGTACTTC. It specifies CASSQEAGARGEQYF.

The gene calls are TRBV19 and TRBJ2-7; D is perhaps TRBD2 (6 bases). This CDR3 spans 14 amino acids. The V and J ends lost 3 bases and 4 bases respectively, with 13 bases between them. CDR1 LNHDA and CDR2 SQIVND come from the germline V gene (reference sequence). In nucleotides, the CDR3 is TGTGCCAGTAGTATTCAGGGAGGTCGATACGAGCAGTACTTC. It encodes CASSIQGGRYEQYF.

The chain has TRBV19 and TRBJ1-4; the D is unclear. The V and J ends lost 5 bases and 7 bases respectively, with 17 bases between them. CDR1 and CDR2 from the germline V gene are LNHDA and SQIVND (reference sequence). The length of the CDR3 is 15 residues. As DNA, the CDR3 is TGTGCCAGTAGTGAGGGCCTTGTTGTCCTTGAAAAACTGTTTTTT. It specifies CASSEGLVVLEKLFF.

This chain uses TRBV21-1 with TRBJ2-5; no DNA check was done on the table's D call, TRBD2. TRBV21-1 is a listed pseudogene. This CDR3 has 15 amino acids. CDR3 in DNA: TGTGCCAGCAACCGGGAGACTAGTAGAGGGGAGACCCAGTACTTC. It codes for CASNRETSRGETQYF.

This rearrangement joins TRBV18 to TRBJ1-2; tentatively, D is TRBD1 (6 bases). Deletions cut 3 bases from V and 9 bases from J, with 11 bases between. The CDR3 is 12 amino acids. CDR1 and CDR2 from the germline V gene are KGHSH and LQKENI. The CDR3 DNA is TGTGCCAGCTCACCCAAAGGGGACAGCTACACCTTC. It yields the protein CASSPKGDSYTF.

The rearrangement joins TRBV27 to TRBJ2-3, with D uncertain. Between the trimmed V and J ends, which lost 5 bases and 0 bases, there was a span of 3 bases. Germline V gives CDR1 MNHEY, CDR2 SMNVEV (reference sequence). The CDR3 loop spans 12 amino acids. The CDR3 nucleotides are TGTGCCAGCAGTCGAAGCACAGATACGCAGTATTTT. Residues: CASSRSTDTQYF.

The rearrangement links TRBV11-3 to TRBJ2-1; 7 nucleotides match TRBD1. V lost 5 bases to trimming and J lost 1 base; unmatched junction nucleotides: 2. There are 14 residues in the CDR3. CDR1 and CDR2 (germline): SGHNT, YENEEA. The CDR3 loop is CASSRRGSYNEQFF. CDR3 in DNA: TGTGCCAGCAGCCGCAGGGGGTCCTACAATGAGCAGTTCTTC.

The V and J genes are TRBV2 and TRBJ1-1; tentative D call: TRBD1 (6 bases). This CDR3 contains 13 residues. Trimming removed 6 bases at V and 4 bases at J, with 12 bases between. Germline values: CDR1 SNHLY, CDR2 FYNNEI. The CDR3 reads CASRYRAGTEAFF. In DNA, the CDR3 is TGTGCCAGCAGGTACAGGGCTGGCACTGAAGCTTTCTTT.

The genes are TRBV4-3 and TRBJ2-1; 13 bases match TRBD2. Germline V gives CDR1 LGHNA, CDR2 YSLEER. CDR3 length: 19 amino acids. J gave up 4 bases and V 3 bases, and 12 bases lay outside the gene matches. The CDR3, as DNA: TGCGCCAGCAGCCAGGGGACAACGCGGACTAGCGGGGGATACAATGAGCAGTTCTTC. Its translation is CASSQGTTRTSGGYNEQFF.

The DNA for the CDR3 is TGTGCCAGTAGTAGATCTAGCGGGAGGTCCTACAATGAGCAGTTCTTC. This gives the protein CASSRSSGRSYNEQFF. The chain has TRBV19 and TRBJ2-1, with 11 bases fitting TRBD2. Germline-derived CDR1 and CDR2 are LNHDA and SQIVND (reference sequence). This CDR3 spans 16 amino acids. J gave up 1 base and V 4 bases, and 3 bases lay outside the gene matches.